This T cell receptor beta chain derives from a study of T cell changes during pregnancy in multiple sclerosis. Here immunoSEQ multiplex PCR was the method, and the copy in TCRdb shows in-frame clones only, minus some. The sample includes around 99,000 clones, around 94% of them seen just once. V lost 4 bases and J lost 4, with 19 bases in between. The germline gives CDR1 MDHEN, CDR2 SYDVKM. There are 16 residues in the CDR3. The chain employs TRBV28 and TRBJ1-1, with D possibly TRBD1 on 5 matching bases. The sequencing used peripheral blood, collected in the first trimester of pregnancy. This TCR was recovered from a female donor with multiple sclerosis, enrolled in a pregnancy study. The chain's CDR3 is CASSSPSRGWFTEAFF. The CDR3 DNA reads TGTGCCAGCAGTTCCCCCTCGCGGGGGTGGTTCACTGAAGCTTTCTTT.